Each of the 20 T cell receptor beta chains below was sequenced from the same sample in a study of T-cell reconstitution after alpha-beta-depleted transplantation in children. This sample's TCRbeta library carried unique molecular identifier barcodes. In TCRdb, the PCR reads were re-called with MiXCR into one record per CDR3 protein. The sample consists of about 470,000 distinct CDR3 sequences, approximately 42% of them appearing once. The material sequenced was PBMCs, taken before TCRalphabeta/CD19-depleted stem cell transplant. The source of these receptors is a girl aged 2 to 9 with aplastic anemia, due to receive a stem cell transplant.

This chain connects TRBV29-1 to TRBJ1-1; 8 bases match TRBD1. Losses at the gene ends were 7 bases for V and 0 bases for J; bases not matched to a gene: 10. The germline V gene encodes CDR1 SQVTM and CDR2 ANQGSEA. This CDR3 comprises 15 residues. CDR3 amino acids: CSAAQTGAMNTEAFF. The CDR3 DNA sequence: TGCAGCGCGGCCCAGACAGGGGCCATGAACACTGAAGCTTTCTTT.

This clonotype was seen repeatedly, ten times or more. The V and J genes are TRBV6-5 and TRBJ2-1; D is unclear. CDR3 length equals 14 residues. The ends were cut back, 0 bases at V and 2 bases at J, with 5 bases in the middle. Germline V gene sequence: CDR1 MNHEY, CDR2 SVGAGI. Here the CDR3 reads CASSYSRTYNEQFF. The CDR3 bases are TGTGCCAGCAGTTACTCGCGCACCTACAATGAGCAGTTCTTC.

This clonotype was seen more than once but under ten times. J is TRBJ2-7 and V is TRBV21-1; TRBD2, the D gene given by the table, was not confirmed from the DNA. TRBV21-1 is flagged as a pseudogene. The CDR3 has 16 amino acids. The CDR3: CASSKAGLAHTYEQYF. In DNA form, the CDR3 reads TGTGCCAGCAGCAAAGCAGGGCTAGCGCATACCTACGAGCAGTACTTC.

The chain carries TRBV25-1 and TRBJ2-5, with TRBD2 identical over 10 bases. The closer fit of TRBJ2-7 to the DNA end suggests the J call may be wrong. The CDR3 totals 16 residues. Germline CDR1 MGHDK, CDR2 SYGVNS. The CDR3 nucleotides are TGTGCCAGCAGTGAGCCTACTAGCGGGGTCTCCTACGAGCAGTACTTC. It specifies CASSEPTSGVSYEQYF.

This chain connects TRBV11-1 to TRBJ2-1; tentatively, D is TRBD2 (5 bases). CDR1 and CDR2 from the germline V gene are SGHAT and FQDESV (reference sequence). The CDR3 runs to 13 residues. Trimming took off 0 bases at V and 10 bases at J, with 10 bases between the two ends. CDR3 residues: CASSLASGREQFF. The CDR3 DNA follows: TGTGCCAGCAGCTTAGCTTCGGGAAGGGAGCAGTTCTTC.

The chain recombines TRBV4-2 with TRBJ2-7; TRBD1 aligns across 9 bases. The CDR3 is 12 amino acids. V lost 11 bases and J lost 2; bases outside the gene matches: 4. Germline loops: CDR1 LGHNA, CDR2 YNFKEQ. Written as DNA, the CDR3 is TGTGCCGCGGGACAGGGCACCTACGAGCAGTACTTC. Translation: CAAGQGTYEQYF.

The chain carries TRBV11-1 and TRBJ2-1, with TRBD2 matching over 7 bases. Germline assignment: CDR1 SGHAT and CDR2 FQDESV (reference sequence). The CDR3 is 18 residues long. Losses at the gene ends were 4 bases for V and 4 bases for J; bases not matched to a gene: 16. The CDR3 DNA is TGTGCCAGCAGCTCGCCGACTCGAGCCAGCGGGAATTACAATGAGCAGTTCTTC. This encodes CASSSPTRASGNYNEQFF. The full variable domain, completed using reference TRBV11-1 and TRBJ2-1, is EAEVAQSPRYKITEKSQAVAFWCDPISGHATLYWYRQILGQGPELLVQFQDESVVDDSQLPKDRFSAERLKGVDSTLKIQPAELGDSAMYLCASSSPTRASGNYNEQFFGPGTRLTVL.

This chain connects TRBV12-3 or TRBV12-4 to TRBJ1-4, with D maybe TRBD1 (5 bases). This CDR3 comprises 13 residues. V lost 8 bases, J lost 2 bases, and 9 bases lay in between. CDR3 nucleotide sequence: TGTGCCAGCCGACAGTCCACTAATGAAAAACTGTTTTTT. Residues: CASRQSTNEKLFF.

CDR3 bases: TGCGCCAGCAGCTTAAGGTCTAGCGGGAGTACAGATACGCAGTATTTT. Amino acid sequence: CASSLRSSGSTDTQYF. This chain connects TRBV5-1 to TRBJ2-3; 10 bases fit TRBD2. The J segment lost 3 bases and the V segment lost 2 bases, leaving 6 bases of the junction unmatched. Germline V gene lookup returns CDR1 SGHRS and CDR2 YFSETQ. This CDR3 region has 16 residues.

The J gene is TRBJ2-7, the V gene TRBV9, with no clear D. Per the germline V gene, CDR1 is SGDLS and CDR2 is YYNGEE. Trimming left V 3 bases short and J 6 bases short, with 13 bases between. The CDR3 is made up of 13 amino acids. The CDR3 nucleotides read TGTGCCAGCAGCGCTTCCCTAGAGCGCGAGCAGTACTTC. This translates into CASSASLEREQYF.

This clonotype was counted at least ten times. The CDR3 nucleotides read TGCGCCAGCAGCTTGGGGACCTTAAGGGGGACAGATACGCAGTATTTT. Translation: CASSLGTLRGTDTQYF. This chain connects TRBV5-1 to TRBJ2-3; maybe TRBD1 (6 bases). Trimming took off 0 bases at V and 3 bases at J, with 14 bases between the two ends. From germline, CDR1 is SGHRS and CDR2 YFSETQ. The CDR3 runs 16 residues.

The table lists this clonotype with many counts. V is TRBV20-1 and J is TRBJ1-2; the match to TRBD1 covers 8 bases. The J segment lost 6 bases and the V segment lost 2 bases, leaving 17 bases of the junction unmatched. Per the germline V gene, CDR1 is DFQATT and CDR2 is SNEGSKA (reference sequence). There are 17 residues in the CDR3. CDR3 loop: CSARSPDRETLYDGYTF. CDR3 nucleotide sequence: TGCAGTGCTAGATCCCCGGACAGGGAGACGTTGTATGATGGCTACACCTTC.

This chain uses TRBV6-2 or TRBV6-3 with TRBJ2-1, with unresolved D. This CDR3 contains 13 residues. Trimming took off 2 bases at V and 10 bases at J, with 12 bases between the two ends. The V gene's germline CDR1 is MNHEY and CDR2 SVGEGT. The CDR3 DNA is TGTGCCAGCAGTTACCGTGCTACAATCGAGCAGTTCTTC. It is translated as CASSYRATIEQFF.

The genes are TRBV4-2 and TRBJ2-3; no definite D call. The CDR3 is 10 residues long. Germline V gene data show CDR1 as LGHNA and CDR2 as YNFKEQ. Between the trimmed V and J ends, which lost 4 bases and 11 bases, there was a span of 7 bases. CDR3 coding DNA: TGTGCCAGCAGCCCTGGTAGGCAGTATTTT. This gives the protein CASSPGRQYF.

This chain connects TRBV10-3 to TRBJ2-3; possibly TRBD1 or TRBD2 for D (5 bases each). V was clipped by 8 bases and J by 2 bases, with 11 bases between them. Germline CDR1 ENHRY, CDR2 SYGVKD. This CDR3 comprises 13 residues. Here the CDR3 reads CAIPGPTTDTQYF. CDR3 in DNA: TGTGCCATCCCGGGACCCACCACAGATACGCAGTATTTT.

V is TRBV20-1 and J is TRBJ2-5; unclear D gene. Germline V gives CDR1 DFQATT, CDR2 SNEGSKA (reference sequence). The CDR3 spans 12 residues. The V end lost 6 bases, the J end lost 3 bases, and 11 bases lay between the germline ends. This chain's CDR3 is CSAAPRKETQYF. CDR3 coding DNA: TGCAGTGCGGCCCCGAGGAAAGAGACCCAGTACTTC.

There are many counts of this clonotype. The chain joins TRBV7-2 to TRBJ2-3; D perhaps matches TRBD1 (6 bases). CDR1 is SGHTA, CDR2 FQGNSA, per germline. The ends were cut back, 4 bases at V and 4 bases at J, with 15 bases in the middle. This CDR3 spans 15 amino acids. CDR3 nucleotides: TGTGCCAGCAGCTCTACAGGGCAAGTCGCAGATACGCAGTATTTT. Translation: CASSSTGQVADTQYF.

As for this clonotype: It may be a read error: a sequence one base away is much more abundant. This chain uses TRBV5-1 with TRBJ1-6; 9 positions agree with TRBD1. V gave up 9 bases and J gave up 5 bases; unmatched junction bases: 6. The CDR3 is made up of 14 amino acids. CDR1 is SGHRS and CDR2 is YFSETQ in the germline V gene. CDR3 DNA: TGCGCCATCAGTCGGACAGGGGATAATTCACCCCTCCACTTT. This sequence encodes CAISRTGDNSPLHF.

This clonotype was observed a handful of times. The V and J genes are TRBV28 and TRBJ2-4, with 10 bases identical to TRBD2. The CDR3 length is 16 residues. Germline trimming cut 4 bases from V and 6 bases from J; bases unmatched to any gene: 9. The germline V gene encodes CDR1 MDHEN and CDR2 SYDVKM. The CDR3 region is CASSSAGTSEANIQYF. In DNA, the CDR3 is TGTGCCAGCAGTTCAGCCGGGACTAGCGAGGCAAACATTCAGTACTTC.

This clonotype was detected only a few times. CDR3 sequence reads: CSAAIYARGAGEQFF. CDR3 DNA: TGCAGTGCCGCGATTTACGCGCGTGGGGCAGGTGAGCAGTTCTTC. The chain has TRBV20-1 and TRBJ2-1, with D maybe TRBD1 (5 bases). Trimming took off 6 bases at V and 9 bases at J, with 24 bases between the two ends. The CDR3 has 15 residues. Germline V CDR1 and CDR2: DFQATT, SNEGSKA (reference sequence).